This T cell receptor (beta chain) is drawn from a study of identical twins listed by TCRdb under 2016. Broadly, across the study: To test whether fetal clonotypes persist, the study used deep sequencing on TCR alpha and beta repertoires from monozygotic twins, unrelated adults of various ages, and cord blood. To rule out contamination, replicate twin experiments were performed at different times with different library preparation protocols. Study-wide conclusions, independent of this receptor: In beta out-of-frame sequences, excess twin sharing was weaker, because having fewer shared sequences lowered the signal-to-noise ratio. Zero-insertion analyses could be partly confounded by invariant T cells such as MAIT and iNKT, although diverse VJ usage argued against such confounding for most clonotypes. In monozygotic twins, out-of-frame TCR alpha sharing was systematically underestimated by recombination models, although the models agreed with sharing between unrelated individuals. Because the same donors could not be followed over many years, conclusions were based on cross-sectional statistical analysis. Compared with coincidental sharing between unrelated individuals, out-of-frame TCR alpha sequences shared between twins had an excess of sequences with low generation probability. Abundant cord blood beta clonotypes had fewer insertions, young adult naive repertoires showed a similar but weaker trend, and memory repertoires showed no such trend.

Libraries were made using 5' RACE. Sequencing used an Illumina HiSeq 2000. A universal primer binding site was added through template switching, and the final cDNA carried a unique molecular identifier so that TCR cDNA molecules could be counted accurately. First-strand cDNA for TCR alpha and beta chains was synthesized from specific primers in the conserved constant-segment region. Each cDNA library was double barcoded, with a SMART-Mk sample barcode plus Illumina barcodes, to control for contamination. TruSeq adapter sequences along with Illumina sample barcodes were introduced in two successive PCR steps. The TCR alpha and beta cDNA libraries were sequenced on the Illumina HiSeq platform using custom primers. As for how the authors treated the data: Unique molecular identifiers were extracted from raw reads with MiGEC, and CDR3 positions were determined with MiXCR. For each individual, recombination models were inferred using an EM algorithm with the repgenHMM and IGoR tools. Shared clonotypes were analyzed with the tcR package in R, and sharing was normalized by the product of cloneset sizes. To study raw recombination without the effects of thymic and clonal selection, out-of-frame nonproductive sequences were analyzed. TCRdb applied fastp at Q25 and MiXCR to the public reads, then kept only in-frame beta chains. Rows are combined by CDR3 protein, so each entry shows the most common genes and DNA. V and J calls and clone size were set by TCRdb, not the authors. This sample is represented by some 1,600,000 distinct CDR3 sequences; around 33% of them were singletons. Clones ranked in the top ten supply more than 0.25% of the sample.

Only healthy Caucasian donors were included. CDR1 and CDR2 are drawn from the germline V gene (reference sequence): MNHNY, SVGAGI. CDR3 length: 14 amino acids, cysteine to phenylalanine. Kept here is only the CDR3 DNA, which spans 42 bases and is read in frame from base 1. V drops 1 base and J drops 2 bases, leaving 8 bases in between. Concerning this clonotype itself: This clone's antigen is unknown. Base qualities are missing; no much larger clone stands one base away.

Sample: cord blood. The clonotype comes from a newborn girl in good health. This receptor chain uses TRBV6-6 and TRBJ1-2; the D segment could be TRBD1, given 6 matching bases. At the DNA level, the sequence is TGTGCCAGCAGTTACTTGGACAGAAACTATGGCTACACCTTC. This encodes CASSYLDRNYGYTF.